Presented here are 24 T cell receptor beta chains from one specimen sequenced in a study of neurological immune-mediated disorders. TCRdb reanalysed the 5' RACE reads using MiXCR and keeps one entry per CDR3 protein. This table holds over 35,000 distinct CDR3 sequences, about 13% found once. The sample comprised PBMCs. These receptors all stem from a female donor in good health.

This clonotype was picked up many times. For the CDR3, the DNA is TGTGCCTGGAGAGGGACTAGCGGGGGAAACAATGAGCAGTTCTTC. It encodes CAWRGTSGGNNEQFF. V is TRBV30 and J is TRBJ2-1, with 14 bases aligning to TRBD2. V was pared by 3 bases and J by 5 bases, with 3 bases of the junction left unmatched. This CDR3 has 15 amino acids. Per germline, CDR1 GTSNPN and CDR2 SVGIG (reference sequence).

V is TRBV29-1 and J is TRBJ1-1; D is possibly TRBD1 (6 bases). Germline assignment: CDR1 SQVTM and CDR2 ANQGSEA. The CDR3 is 14 residues long. V was shortened by 5 bases and J by 0 bases, with 13 bases between the two germline ends. CDR3 coding DNA: TGCAGCGTTTGTTCACAGGGAGTGAACACTGAAGCTTTCTTT. It codes for CSVCSQGVNTEAFF.

This clonotype showed up many times. The chain couples TRBV12-3 or TRBV12-4 to TRBJ2-5; D is possibly TRBD2 (5 bases). V gave up 3 bases and J gave up 5 bases, with 10 bases separating them. The CDR3 totals 13 residues. In nucleotides, the CDR3 is TGTGCCAGCAGTTTTGGACTTGACGAGACCCAGTACTTC. This codes for CASSFGLDETQYF.

The table lists this clonotype with a few counts. The V call is TRBV20-1, the J call TRBJ1-1; possible D gene TRBD1, 6 bases. The CDR3 is 14 residues long. Germline assignment: CDR1 DFQATT and CDR2 SNEGSKA (reference sequence). V lost 6 bases, J lost 3 bases, and 17 bases lay in between. DNA for the CDR3: TGCAGTGCCCGCCGGGGGGCCCTGGACACTGAAGCTTTCTTT. It specifies CSARRGALDTEAFF.

The rearrangement joins TRBV6-5 to TRBJ2-2; a possible D gene is TRBD1 (6 bases). This CDR3 is built from 15 residues. Deletions cut 6 bases from V and 2 bases from J, with 13 bases between. Germline CDR1 reads MNHEY; CDR2 reads SVGAGI. The CDR3 DNA follows: TGTGCCAGCAGCTGGACAGCAGCAAACACCGGGGAGCTGTTTTTT. It specifies CASSWTAANTGELFF.

This clonotype appeared many times. The gene calls are TRBV20-1 and TRBJ2-7, with TRBD2 matching 10 bases. V dropped 3 bases and J dropped 2; count of bases not matched to a gene: 4. Germline V CDR1 and CDR2: DFQATT, SNEGSKA (reference sequence). CDR3 length equals 14 residues. The CDR3 loop is CSASISGGTYEQYF. CDR3 DNA: TGCAGTGCTAGCATTAGCGGGGGGACCTACGAGCAGTACTTC.

This clonotype occurred many times. This sequence joins TRBV6-5 and TRBJ1-3; 12 nucleotides match TRBD1. The V gene end was trimmed by 2 bases and the J gene end by 0 bases; junction bases not matched to a gene: 11. Germline CDR1 is MNHEY and CDR2 is SVGAGI. The CDR3 has 20 amino acids. The chain's CDR3 is CASSYRGQGAQRRSGNTIYF. The CDR3 DNA reads TGTGCCAGCAGTTACCGGGGACAGGGGGCCCAAAGACGCTCTGGAAACACCATATATTTT.

For this clonotype: Relative to the germline gene, one junction end is altered; a read error may explain this. The rearrangement links TRBV5-1 to TRBJ2-1, with 7 positions matching TRBD1. This CDR3 comprises 15 residues. The germline CDR1 and CDR2 sequences are SGHRS and YFSETQ. CDR3 sequence: CASSPSQTGVDEQFF. The CDR3 DNA is TGCGCTAGCAGTCCTAGCCAAACAGGGGTAGATGAGCAGTTCTTC.

This clonotype appeared many times. The J gene is TRBJ2-5, the V gene TRBV11-2; D possibly corresponds to TRBD1 (6 bases). The ends were cut back, 5 bases at V and 1 base at J, with 11 bases in the middle. The CDR3 loop spans 14 amino acids. Looked up from germline, CDR1 is SGHAT and CDR2 is FQNNGV. CDR3 protein: CASSRDTFQETQYF. CDR3 DNA sequence: TGTGCCAGCAGCAGGGACACCTTCCAAGAGACCCAGTACTTC.

The J gene is TRBJ1-5, the V gene TRBV15; no clear D. Trimming pared 6 bases from V and 0 bases from J, leaving 6 bases between. This CDR3 spans 13 amino acids. The germline V gene encodes CDR1 LNHNV and CDR2 YYDKDF (reference sequence). The CDR3 spells CATRKYSNQPQHF. CDR3 DNA sequence: TGTGCCACCAGGAAGTATAGCAATCAGCCCCAGCATTTT.

This clonotype was recorded many times. The chain links TRBV27 to TRBJ2-3; 9 nucleotides line up with TRBD2. Germline CDR1 reads MNHEY; CDR2 reads SMNVEV (reference sequence). V lost 6 bases and J lost 4; bases outside the gene matches: 11. The CDR3 covers 16 residues. The CDR3 nucleotides are TGTGCCAGCAGCCGGGAATCTAGCGGGACGGCAGATACGCAGTATTTT. Its translation is CASSRESSGTADTQYF.

This clonotype occurred many times. The chain employs TRBV20-1 and TRBJ1-4; D remains ambiguous. From germline, CDR1 is DFQATT and CDR2 SNEGSKA (reference sequence). The CDR3 sequence is 13 residues long. Trimming left V 7 bases short and J 4 bases short, with 13 bases between. CDR3 in amino acids: CSVLLTLNEKLFF. For the CDR3, the DNA is TGCAGTGTTCTTCTGACCCTTAATGAAAAACTGTTTTTT.

This clonotype was found many times. The V and J genes are TRBV30 and TRBJ1-2, with TRBD1 as a possible D gene (5 bases). Germline V CDR1 and CDR2: GTSNPN, SVGIG (reference sequence). The CDR3 sequence is 12 residues long. V was trimmed by 8 bases and J by 8 bases, leaving 18 bases between them. The CDR3 DNA is TGTGCCCGCAAGGGGCAGGGAGGCGGCTACACCTTC. This encodes CARKGQGGGYTF.

This clonotype rates as medium-sized. The chain uses TRBV11-2 and TRBJ1-2; tentative D call: TRBD1 (5 bases). The CDR3 is made up of 12 amino acids. Germline CDR1 SGHAT, CDR2 FQNNGV. The V gene lost 5 bases and the J gene lost 7 bases, with 11 bases spanning the gap. The CDR3 here is CASSPAGFGYTF. CDR3 DNA: TGTGCCAGCAGCCCTGCAGGGTTTGGCTACACCTTC.

This clonotype was seen at least ten times. The chain carries TRBV7-3 and TRBJ2-5; tentatively, D is TRBD2 (6 bases). Germline V gene data show CDR1 as SGHTA and CDR2 as FQGTGA. The CDR3 is 16 amino acids. Trimming took 0 bases from V and 2 from J, leaving 13 bases between them. The CDR3 coding sequence is TGTGCCAGCAGCTTAACGTCTCTTGGGGGGCAAGAGACCCAGTACTTC. Residues: CASSLTSLGGQETQYF.

Comment on this clonotype: Compared with germline, one end of the junction differs, possibly owing to a read error. The chain carries TRBV5-6 and TRBJ1-1; the D is unclear. Germline V gives CDR1 SGHDT, CDR2 YYEEEE. The CDR3 sequence is 16 residues long. As DNA, the CDR3 is TGTGCCAGCAGCTCCGACTGGGAAAGTATGAACACTGAGGCTTTCTTT. Translating it yields CASSSDWESMNTEAFF. Variable domain in full (rest from reference TRBV5-6 and TRBJ1-1): DAGVTQSPTHLIKTRGQQVTLRCSPKSGHDTVSWYQQALGQGPQFIFQYYEEEERQRGNFPDRFSGHQFPNYSSELNVNALLLGDSALYLCASSSDWESMNTEAFFGQGTRLTVV.

The chain links TRBV6-5 to TRBJ2-2, with a possible D match to TRBD2 (7 bases). Germline CDR1 MNHEY, CDR2 SVGAGI. The ends were cut back, 4 bases at V and 5 bases at J, with 14 bases in the middle. This CDR3 has 15 amino acids. The CDR3 loop is CASSSAGAGTGELFF. CDR3 nucleotides: TGTGCCAGCAGTTCGGCGGGGGCGGGGACCGGGGAGCTGTTTTTT.

In this sample, this clonotype turned up a few times. The CDR3 protein is CASSSGQGRTDTQYF. The CDR3 nucleotides are TGTGCCAGCAGCAGCGGACAGGGTAGAACAGATACGCAGTATTTT. The J gene is TRBJ2-3, the V gene TRBV7-6, with TRBD1 matching over 8 bases. Germline assignment: CDR1 SGHVS and CDR2 FNYEAQ. The ends lost 5 bases at V and 3 bases at J; junction bases unmatched: 7. CDR3 length equals 15 residues. Full variable domain (missing parts from reference TRBV7-6 and TRBJ2-3): GAGVSQSPRYKVTKRGQDVALRCDPISGHVSLYWYRQALGQGPEFLTYFNYEAQQDKSGLPNDRFSAERPEGSISTLTIQRTEQRDSAMYRCASSSGQGRTDTQYFGPGTRLTVL.

This clonotype was detected many times. The chain links TRBV5-1 to TRBJ2-2, with unresolved D. This CDR3 spans 14 amino acids. The germline gives CDR1 SGHRS, CDR2 YFSETQ. The V and J ends lost 2 bases and 3 bases respectively, with 8 bases between them. The CDR3 DNA reads TGCGCCAGCAGCTTACCCCAGGACACCGGGGAGCTGTTTTTT. Its protein is CASSLPQDTGELFF.

This chain connects TRBV5-1 to TRBJ2-5; 10 bases map to TRBD2. Germline CDR1 is SGHRS and CDR2 is YFSETQ. After removal of 1 base from V and 4 bases from J, the junction contained 7 bases not matched to a gene. The CDR3 length is 16 residues. The CDR3 spells CASSLSPSGGGETQYF. The CDR3 nucleotides read TGCGCCAGCAGCTTGAGTCCTAGCGGGGGTGGAGAGACCCAGTACTTC.

By proportion, this clonotype is medium-sized (0.01 to 0.1%). The gene calls are TRBV20-1 and TRBJ1-5; D not certain. V lost 5 bases, J lost 6 bases, and 14 bases lay in between. The CDR3 sequence is 13 residues long. The germline gives CDR1 DFQATT, CDR2 SNEGSKA (reference sequence). As DNA, the CDR3 is TGCAGTGCTCGGGCCAATCCCAGTCAGCCCCAGCATTTT. As protein: CSARANPSQPQHF.

This clonotype was seen many times. The J gene is TRBJ2-1, the V gene TRBV5-1, with 9 nucleotides matching TRBD1. CDR3 length: 13 amino acids. V gave up 4 bases and J gave up 8 bases; unmatched junction bases: 4. Looked up from germline, CDR1 is SGHRS and CDR2 is YFSETQ. The CDR3 nucleotides are TGCGCCAGCAGCCCGGACAGGGGCGATGAGCAGTTCTTC. This translates into CASSPDRGDEQFF.

The chain couples TRBV10-2 to TRBJ2-7; 9 nucleotides align to TRBD1. In germline, CDR1 is WSHSY, CDR2 SAAADI. V gave up 3 bases and J gave up 4 bases; unmatched junction bases: 7. This CDR3 has 15 residues. In nucleotides, the CDR3 is TGCGCCAGCAGTGATACAGGGGGCATTGGGTACGAGCAGTACTTC. Protein product: CASSDTGGIGYEQYF.

This clonotype has a count of ten or more. This chain joins TRBV6-2 or TRBV6-3 and TRBJ1-1, with D possibly matching TRBD1 (5 bases). Trimming removed 2 bases from V and 2 bases from J, with 6 bases in between. The germline CDR1 and CDR2 sequences are MNHEY and SVGEGT. The CDR3 runs 13 residues. The CDR3, as DNA: TGTGCCAGCAGTTACCGGGACAACACTGAAGCTTTCTTT. It yields the protein CASSYRDNTEAFF.